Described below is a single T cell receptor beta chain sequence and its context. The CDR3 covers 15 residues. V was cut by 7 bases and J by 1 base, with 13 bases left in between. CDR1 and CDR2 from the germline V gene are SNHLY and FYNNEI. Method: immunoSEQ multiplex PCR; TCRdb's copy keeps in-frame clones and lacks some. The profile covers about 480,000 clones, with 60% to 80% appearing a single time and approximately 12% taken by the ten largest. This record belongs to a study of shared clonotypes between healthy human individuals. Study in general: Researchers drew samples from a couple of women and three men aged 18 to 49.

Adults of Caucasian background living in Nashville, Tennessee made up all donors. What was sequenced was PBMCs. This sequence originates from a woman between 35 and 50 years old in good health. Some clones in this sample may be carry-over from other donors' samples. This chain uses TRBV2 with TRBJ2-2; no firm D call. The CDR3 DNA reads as TGTGCCAGCAACCAGATTGCGATGAACACCGGGGAGCTGTTTTTT. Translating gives CASNQIAMNTGELFF.